Given below is one T cell receptor (beta chain) in context. Time point defined: sample taken at primary tumor resection. The donor population consisted of approximately 70 patients with untreated, early-stage non-small cell lung cancer. The data are from a study of spatial heterogeneity in lung cancer. The CDR3 consists of 15 residues. V shed 3 bases and J 8 bases; nucleotides not matched to a gene: 8. Germline loops: CDR1 MDHEN, CDR2 SYDVKM. In the library, each TCR cDNA molecule bore its own unique molecular identifier. MiXCR was run by TCRdb on the 5' RACE reads, yielding one entry per CDR3 protein. This sample has some 7,700 distinct CDR3 sequences, with around 15% found just once.

Sequencing used normal lung tissue next to the tumor, obtained at surgery. The sequence derives from a male donor with early-stage non-small cell lung cancer. The chain combines TRBV28 with TRBJ2-1, with TRBD1 identical over 9 bases. The CDR3 reads CASSLGTGRSDEQFF. CDR3 coding DNA: TGTGCCAGCAGTTTGGGGACAGGGAGGTCCGATGAGCAGTTCTTC.